The 24 T cell receptor beta chains below were found in one sample sequenced in a study of multiple sclerosis patients with progressive multifocal leukoencephalopathy. Time point in this sample: time of PML onset. Sequencing used immunoSEQ multiplex PCR; TCRdb keeps in-frame clones, though not all of them. This sample carries about 32,000 clones, roughly 86% of them seen once, and the ten largest clones take 5.5% to 6.5%. Here the sequenced sample was PBMCs, taken from a patient treated with natalizumab. These receptors were collected from a woman in her thirties or forties with progressive multifocal leukoencephalopathy.

The J gene is TRBJ1-6, the V gene TRBV30; no clear D. The germline V gene encodes CDR1 GTSNPN and CDR2 SVGIG (reference sequence). The V and J ends lost 4 bases and 10 bases respectively, with 17 bases between them. The CDR3 spans 14 residues. The CDR3 DNA sequence: TGTGCCTGGAACCTCGGGGAGGGAAGCTCACCCCTCCACTTT. Amino acids: CAWNLGEGSSPLHF.

The genes are TRBV5-1 and TRBJ2-5, with 9 bases matching TRBD2. Germline CDR1 and CDR2: SGHRS and YFSETQ. V lost 0 bases to trimming and J lost 3 bases; unmatched junction nucleotides: 3. This CDR3 is built from 15 residues. DNA of the CDR3: TGCGCCAGCAGCTTGGGAGCTAGCGGGGAAGAGACCCAGTACTTC. Protein sequence: CASSLGASGEETQYF.

The chain links TRBV2 to TRBJ2-2; possible D gene TRBD1, 6 bases. Germline V CDR1 and CDR2: SNHLY, FYNNEI. V lost 6 bases to trimming and J lost 2 bases, with 19 bases between them. This CDR3 spans 17 amino acids. CDR3 DNA: TGTGCCAGCAGCGGCCAACCTGGCAGGGGAAACACCGGGGAGCTGTTTTTT. It yields the protein CASSGQPGRGNTGELFF.

V gene TRBV7-6 combines with J gene TRBJ2-1; 9 bases fit TRBD1. The CDR3 is made up of 13 amino acids. Germline values: CDR1 SGHVS, CDR2 FNYEAQ. Unmatched junction bases numbered 5, after V lost 5 bases and J lost 9 bases. CDR3 residues: CASSKDRGGEQFF. DNA for the CDR3: TGTGCCAGCAGCAAAGACAGGGGGGGTGAGCAGTTCTTC. The full variable domain, completed using reference TRBV7-6 and TRBJ2-1, is GAGVSQSPRYKVTKRGQDVALRCDPISGHVSLYWYRQALGQGPEFLTYFNYEAQQDKSGLPNDRFSAERPEGSISTLTIQRTEQRDSAMYRCASSKDRGGEQFFGPGTRLTVL.

This chain connects TRBV4-3 to TRBJ2-7; 10 nucleotides agree with TRBD1. Germline V CDR1 and CDR2: LGHNA, YSLEER. Trimming took 5 bases from V and 2 from J; bases not matched to a gene: 3. The CDR3 spans 14 residues. DNA for the CDR3: TGCGCCAGCAGCGAAGGACAGGGGGCCTACGAGCAGTACTTC. Protein: CASSEGQGAYEQYF.

This rearrangement joins TRBV4-2 to TRBJ2-1; either TRBD1 or TRBD2 may fit D (5 bases each). V shed 1 base and J shed 0 bases, with 7 bases lying between them. CDR1 and CDR2 (germline): LGHNA, YNFKEQ. This CDR3 comprises 15 residues. CDR3 DNA sequence: TGTGCCAGCAGCCAAGTTGGGGGCTCCTACAATGAGCAGTTCTTC. This codes for CASSQVGGSYNEQFF.

Here the CDR3 reads CASSIGTGGDTGELFF. DNA for the CDR3: TGTGCCAGTAGTATCGGGACAGGAGGGGACACCGGGGAGCTGTTTTTT. The chain links TRBV19 to TRBJ2-2; 8 bases map to TRBD1. Trimming removed 3 bases from V and 3 bases from J; junction bases left unmatched: 6. The CDR3 consists of 16 residues. Germline CDR1 LNHDA, CDR2 SQIVND (reference sequence). Full variable domain (rest looked up from reference TRBV19 and TRBJ2-2): DGGITQSPKYLFRKEGQNVTLSCEQNLNHDAMYWYRQDPGQGLRLIYYSQIVNDFQKGDIAEGYSVSREKKESFPLTVTSAQKNPTAFYLCASSIGTGGDTGELFFGEGSRLTVL.

In this sample, this clone turned up once. V usage is TRBV4-2 and J usage is TRBJ1-5; no clear D gene. The CDR3 has 16 amino acids. V was pared by 0 bases and J by 2 bases, with 11 bases between. From germline, CDR1 is LGHNA and CDR2 YNFKEQ. The CDR3 loop is CASSQEGTAGNQPQHF. The CDR3 DNA is TGTGCCAGCAGCCAAGAGGGCACAGCTGGCAATCAGCCCCAGCATTTT.

This chain uses TRBV7-6 with TRBJ2-7; a weak D match, TRBD2 (5 bases). Trimming took off 7 bases at V and 6 bases at J, with 16 bases between the two ends. The V gene's germline CDR1 is SGHVS and CDR2 FNYEAQ. This CDR3 is 13 amino acids long. The CDR3 spells CASILTGEGEQYF. The CDR3 bases are TGTGCCAGCATCCTTACGGGCGAGGGCGAGCAGTACTTC.

The chain joins TRBV30 to TRBJ2-7; 7 nucleotides agree with TRBD1. This CDR3 contains 13 residues. V was pared by 3 bases and J by 4 bases, with 6 bases of the junction left unmatched. Germline lookup yields CDR1 GTSNPN and CDR2 SVGIG (reference sequence). In nucleotides, the CDR3 is TGTGCCTGGAGGGCAGGGGGTGGGTACGAGCAGTACTTC. Translated, it gives CAWRAGGGYEQYF. Looking up the rest from reference TRBV30 and TRBJ2-7 gives the full variable domain: SQTIHQWPATLVQPVGSPLSLECTVEGTSNPNLYWYRQAAGRGLQLLFYSVGIGQISSEVPQNLSASRPQDRQFILSSKKLLLSDSGFYLCAWRAGGGYEQYFGPGTRLTVT.

The CDR3 here is CASADRGISYEQYF. CDR3 DNA: TGTGCCAGCGCCGACAGGGGAATCTCCTACGAGCAGTACTTC. This sequence joins TRBV6-5 and TRBJ2-5; 8 bases line up with TRBD1. With the DNA end fitting TRBJ2-7 better, the J assignment may be wrong. This CDR3 contains 14 residues. The germline gives CDR1 MNHEY, CDR2 SVGAGI.

The chain carries TRBV5-4 and TRBJ2-3; the match to TRBD2 covers 10 bases. CDR1 and CDR2 from the germline V gene are SGHNT and YYREEE (reference sequence). There are 17 residues in the CDR3. J lost 5 bases, V lost 4 bases, and 13 bases had no gene match. CDR3 amino acids: CASSQLRTSGGIDTQYF. The DNA for the CDR3 is TGTGCCAGCAGCCAACTCCGGACTAGCGGCGGGATAGATACGCAGTATTTT.

This clone was picked up one time. CDR3 protein: CASSFHRGQETQYF. Here the CDR3 DNA reads TGTGCCAGCAGTTTCCACAGGGGACAAGAGACCCAGTACTTC. The chain carries TRBV28 and TRBJ2-5; 7 nucleotides match TRBD1. This CDR3 has 14 residues. Germline V gives CDR1 MDHEN, CDR2 SYDVKM. J gave up 2 bases and V 3 bases, and 3 bases lay outside the gene matches.

The chain employs TRBV10-3 and TRBJ1-1, with D perhaps matching TRBD1 (6 bases). CDR3 length equals 17 residues. Trimming removed 8 bases from V and 0 bases from J, with 22 bases in between. Germline V lookup: CDR1 ENHRY, CDR2 SYGVKD. CDR3 nucleotide sequence: TGTGCCATCTCCGGGGGGGGCGCATTCCCCCTGAACACTGAAGCTTTCTTT. Translation gives CAISGGGAFPLNTEAFF.

This chain connects TRBV6-1 to TRBJ1-2, with D perhaps matching TRBD1 (5 bases). The CDR3 contains 13 residues. The V end was cut by 3 bases, the J end by 3 bases, with 8 bases between. CDR1 is MNHNS and CDR2 is SASEGT in the germline V gene. In DNA, the CDR3 is TGTGCCAGCAGTGACCCGGGGCACTATGGCTACACCTTC. It specifies CASSDPGHYGYTF.

This rearrangement joins TRBV19 to TRBJ1-5; D remains ambiguous. Trimming removed 5 bases at V and 0 bases at J, with 8 bases between. The germline gives CDR1 LNHDA, CDR2 SQIVND (reference sequence). This CDR3 region has 14 residues. CDR3 DNA: TGTGCCAGTAGTGCCGCCCCTAGCAATCAGCCCCAGCATTTT. Translated: CASSAAPSNQPQHF. Drawing the rest from reference TRBV19 and TRBJ1-5, the complete variable domain is DGGITQSPKYLFRKEGQNVTLSCEQNLNHDAMYWYRQDPGQGLRLIYYSQIVNDFQKGDIAEGYSVSREKKESFPLTVTSAQKNPTAFYLCASSAAPSNQPQHFGDGTRLSIL.

The chain is built from TRBV5-1 and TRBJ2-5; no reliable D call. The V and J ends lost 2 bases and 2 bases respectively, with 7 bases between them. The germline CDR1 and CDR2 sequences are SGHRS and YFSETQ. The length of the CDR3 is 13 residues. CDR3 coding DNA: TGCGCCAGCAGCTTAAGTCCGCAAGAGACCCAGTACTTC. It translates to CASSLSPQETQYF.

The CDR3 is CASSPSGIPYEQYF. DNA of the CDR3: TGTGCCAGCAGTCCTAGCGGGATCCCCTACGAGCAGTACTTC. J is TRBJ2-7 and V is TRBV25-1; 9 nucleotides agree with TRBD2. The CDR3 covers 14 residues. The V gene's germline CDR1 is MGHDK and CDR2 SYGVNS. After removal of 5 bases from V and 2 bases from J, the junction contained 4 bases not matched to a gene.

Of note for this clone: The junction shows a germline mismatch at one end, possibly a read error. V gene TRBV9 combines with J gene TRBJ2-7; no clear D. The CDR3 is 15 amino acids. Germline V gives CDR1 SGDLS, CDR2 YYNGEE. DNA for the CDR3: TGTGCCAGCAGCGTAGACCCCCTTCCCTCCGACGAGCAGTACTTC. This encodes CASSVDPLPSDEQYF.

This rearrangement joins TRBV18 to TRBJ1-2; 11 bases agree with TRBD1. The germline gives CDR1 KGHSH, CDR2 LQKENI. The junction had 3 bases not matched to a gene; V was cut back by 3 bases and J by 3 bases. The CDR3 is 15 amino acids. CDR3 residues: CASSPGQGADYGYTF. For the CDR3, the DNA is TGTGCCAGCTCACCCGGACAGGGGGCTGACTATGGCTACACCTTC.

This clone turned up a few times. The J gene is TRBJ1-5, the V gene TRBV7-2; 11 positions match TRBD1. Germline V gives CDR1 SGHTA, CDR2 FQGNSA. Unmatched junction bases numbered 6, after V lost 6 bases and J lost 2 bases. CDR3 length: 16 amino acids. The CDR3 bases are TGTGCCAGCAGTTTTGGACAGGGGGCGCGCAATCAGCCCCAGCATTTT. Translation gives CASSFGQGARNQPQHF.

In this sample, this clone turned up once. CDR3 region: CATSRGGASTGELFF. The CDR3 nucleotides are TGTGCCACCAGCAGAGGCGGGGCGAGCACCGGGGAGCTGTTTTTT. The chain carries TRBV15 and TRBJ2-2; weak D call: TRBD2 (6 bases). The CDR3 is 15 amino acids. The germline V gene has CDR1 LNHNV and CDR2 YYDKDF (reference sequence). The ends were cut back, 1 base at V and 4 bases at J, with 10 bases in the middle.

The V and J genes are TRBV11-2 and TRBJ1-5, with D uncertain. V shed 0 bases and J shed 1 base, with 7 bases lying between them. Germline V gene data show CDR1 as SGHAT and CDR2 as FQNNGV. The length of the CDR3 is 15 residues. CDR3 protein: CASSLEGLSNQPQHF. DNA for the CDR3: TGTGCCAGCAGCTTAGAGGGCCTCAGCAATCAGCCCCAGCATTTT.

This sequence joins TRBV6-5 and TRBJ1-6; D is possibly TRBD1 (5 bases). From germline, CDR1 is MNHEY and CDR2 SVGAGI. This CDR3 has 14 amino acids. The V end was cut by 7 bases, the J end by 4 bases, with 11 bases between. The CDR3 bases are TGTGCCAGCACTCGGGACTGGTATAATTCACCCCTCCACTTT. It is translated as CASTRDWYNSPLHF.